These T cell receptor delta chains were read from a single sample in a study of delta chain sequences of gamma delta T cells. TCRdb reprocessed the PCR reads through CATT. The profile shows 3,000 to 4,000 delta-chain clones, less than 75% of them singletons. The sequenced sample was a tumor sample. These receptors came from a human donor with breast cancer. Each CDR3 is given with its conserved first and last residue. The order of the fields is CDR3 protein, CDR3 DNA, CDR3 length, clone size, J gene, V gene, D gene. D genes are given only for firm matches. Size is omitted from some rows. Given values are once, few, many or a class for expanded clones.

CACDAMIHYTDKLIF TGTGCCTGTGACGCCATGATCCACTACACCGATAAACTCATCTTT 15 . TRDJ1 TRDV2 .
CSFVTVSREVDRPYTDLLIF TGTTCTTTTGTCACCGTGTCAAGGGAGGTGGACCGACCTTACACCGATCTACTCATCTTT 20 . TRDJ1 TRDV2 .
CACDTVSREGDRSYTVILIF TGTGCCTGTGACACCGTGTCAAGGGAGGGGGACCGATCTTATACCGTCATACTCATCTTT 20 . TRDJ1 TRDV2 .
CACDTLGGYAQPKHTDKLIF TGTGCCTGTGACACTTTAGGGGGATACGCGCAACCGAAACACACCGATAAACTCATCTTT 20 large TRDJ1 TRDV2 TRDD3
CACDTVSREGSRPYAKKLIF TGTGCCTGTGACACCGTGTCAAGGGAGGGAAGCCGACCTTACGCCAAAAAACTGATCTTT 20 once TRDJ1 TRDV2 .
CACDPLGDKDTDKIIF TGTGCCTGTGACCCACTAGGGGATAAGGACACCGATAAAATCATCTTT 16 . TRDJ1 TRDV2 TRDD3
CACDVRTGDKGYIIF TGTGCCTGTGACGTACGCACTGGGGATAAAGGGTATATCATCTTT 15 . TRDJ1 TRDV2 TRDD3
CACDPLSTGGSLPFTDKLIF TGTGCCTGTGACCCCCTCTCTACTGGGGGATCCCTGCCCTTCACCGATAAACTCATCTTT 20 . TRDJ1 TRDV2 TRDD3
CACEEVGEDKDKLIF TGTGCCTGTGAGGAAGTCGGTGAGGATAAAGATAAACTCATCTTT 15 . TRDJ1 TRDV2 .
CATWSQTRVGDTPEDTRQMFF TGTGCCACCTGGTCCCAGACCCGTGTGGGGGATACGCCGGAGGACACCCGACAGATGTTTTTC 21 . TRDJ3 TRDV2 TRDD3
CACDDFRHSLVMGDISCHKLIF TGTGCCTGTGACGATTTCAGGCATTCTCTCGTCATGGGTGATATTTCCTGTCATAAACTCATCTTT 22 once TRDJ1 TRDV2 .
CSFVSLGVYALPTHIDKLFF TGTTCTTTTGTCTCTTTAGGGGTATACGCGCTACCTACACACATCGATAAACTCTTCTTT 20 . TRDJ2 TRDV2 .
CACDNLGEESTDKLIF TGTGCCTGTGACAACCTGGGGGAGGAAAGCACCGATAAACTCATCTTT 16 large TRDJ1 TRDV2 TRDD3
CACDTMSRTENRPYTDKLIF TGTGCCTGTGACACCATGTCAAGGACGGAGAACCGCCCTTACACAGATAAACTCATCTTT 20 . TRDJ1 TRDV2 .
CSCENRPLGDTERINKLIF TGTTCCTGTGAGAACCGTCCTCTGGGGGATACAGAGAGGATAAATAAACTCATCTTT 19 . TRDJ1 TRDV2 TRDD3
CACDTVSREGDGPYTVILIF TGTGCCTGTGACACCGTGTCAAGGGAGGGGGACGGACCTTATACCGTTATCCTCATCTTT 20 . TRDJ1 TRDV2 .
CACDASPIGGFPLFF TGTGCCTGTGACGCCTCGCCGATTGGGGGTTTCCCTCTCTTCTTC 15 . TRDJ3 TRDV2 .
CACDPIWEVTDKLIF TGTGCCTGTGACCCTATATGGGAGGTTACCGATAAACTCATCTTT 15 . TRDJ1 TRDV2 .
CALGELVLGVIGGKLIF TGTGCTCTTGGGGAACTCGTCCTGGGGGTTATTGGTGGTAAACTCATCTTT 17 . TRDJ1 TRDV1 TRDD3
CAFLPVTLITGGEDKLIF TGTGCCTTCCTGCCCGTGACCCTAATTACTGGGGGTGAGGATAAACTCATCTTT 18 . TRDJ1 TRDV3 TRDD3
CACDPLNRGPERTDKLIF TGTGCCTGTGATCCTCTGAACCGGGGCCCCGAGAGGACCGATAAACTCATCTTT 18 few TRDJ1 TRDV2 .
CALGEPLYPPYWGIRKYTDKLIF TGTGCTCTTGGGGAACCCCTCTATCCTCCGTACTGGGGGATACGAAAGTACACCGATAAACTCATCTTT 23 few TRDJ1 TRDV1 TRDD3
CASDSVIPYTDKLIF TGTGCCTCTGACTCCGTAATCCCCTACACCGATAAGCTCATTTTT 15 once TRDJ1 TRDV2 .
CACDPVSREGFRPYTDKLIF TGTGCCTGTGACCCCGTCTCCAGGGAGGGGTTTCGACCTTACACCGATAAACTCATCTTT 20 . TRDJ1 TRDV3 .
CSCNTVVLVSDKLIF TGTTCCTGTAATACTGTGGTACTTGTATCCGATAAACTCATCTTT 15 . TRDJ1 TRDV2 .
CACDTIRGDWDTRQMIF TGTGCCTGTGATACCATCCGGGGAGACTGGGATACCCGACAGATGATTTTC 17 . TRDJ3 TRDV2 TRDD3
CACDDLWRTDKLIF TGTGCCTGTGACGACCTCTGGCGAACCGATAAACTCATCTTT 14 . TRDJ1 TRDV2 .
CSCYSVSREVEDTYAEQLIF TGTTCCTGCTACTCCGTGTCAAGGGAGGTGGAGGATACTTACGCCGAACAACTCATCTTT 20 . TRDJ1 TRDV2 .
CACDALGIRGNKLIF TGTGCCTGTGACGCCCTGGGGATAAGGGGGAATAAACTCATCTTT 15 hyperexpanded TRDJ1 TRDV2 TRDD3
CACDTVSKYDKLIF TGTGCCTGTGACACCGTTTCGAAGTACGATAAACTCATCTTT 14 large TRDJ1 TRDV2 .
CACVVSPTGGFPLSCDTQQMFF TGTGCCTGTGTCGTCTCCCCGACTGGTGGATTCCCGCTCTCCTGCGACACTCAACAGATGTTTTTC 22 . TRDJ3 TRDV2 .
CSCVIWSEALVGDTPGFNQQMFF TGTTCTTGTGTCATCTGGTCCGAGGCGCTTGTGGGGGATACGCCGGGGTTTAACCAACAGATGTTTTTC 23 . TRDJ3 TRDV2 TRDD3
CACLTVSRVGDRYYTDKLIF TGTGCCTGTCTCACCGTGTCACGGGTGGGGGACCGATACTACACCGATAAACTCATCTTT 20 . TRDJ1 TRDV2 TRDD3
CACDTVPPGGRTVTDKLIF TGTGCCTGTGACACCGTGCCACCCGGGGGCCGTACTGTCACCGATAAACTCATCTTT 19 large TRDJ1 TRDV2 .
CACDTGSGGRTDSCDIRQMFF TGTGCCTGTGATACCGGCTCTGGGGGTCGTACTGATTCCTGCGACATCCGACAGATGTTTTTC 21 . TRDJ3 TRDV2 TRDD3
CACLPLGESAYILFF TGTGCCTGTCTCCCTTTGGGGGAGTCCGCTTATATCCTCTTTTTT 15 . TRDJ1 TRDV2 TRDD3
CSFVFVSWEWDRPYTDKLFF TGTTCCTTTGTCTTCGTGTCATGGGAGTGGGACCGTCCTTACACCGACAAACTTTTCTTT 20 . TRDJ1 TRDV2 .
CAGDTVSREGERRYTDKLIF TGTGCTGGTGACACCGTGTCAAGGGAGGGGGAGAGACGTTACACCGATAAACTCATCTTT 20 . TRDJ1 TRDV2 .
CSCDAASKEGDGPYTDKLIF TGTTCTTGTGACGCCGCGTCAAAGGAGGGAGACGGACCTTACACCGATAAACTCATCTTT 20 . TRDJ1 TRDV1 .
CSVLLCSIISVGEDTDKLIF . 20 . TRDJ1 TRAV29/DV5 .
CAFDALLGLSQDYYTF TGTGCCTTTGACGCCTTACTGGGTCTTTCCCAGGACTACTATACGTTT 16 . TRDJ3 TRDV2 .
CACDTLSGEGERPYSDRIIF TGTGCCTGTGACACACTGTCAGGGGAGGGGGAACGACCTTACTCCGATAGAATCATCTTT 20 once TRDJ1 TRDV2 .
CALGEPAFPHFHWGLTDKLIF TGTGCTCTTGGGGAGCCGGCCTTCCCACACTTTCACTGGGGGTTAACCGATAAACTCATCTTT 21 . TRDJ1 TRDV1 TRDD3
CACDTWSQARVGDTPGDTRQMFF TGTGCCTGTGACACCTGGTCCCAGGCCCGTGTGGGGGATACGCCGGGGGACACCCGACAGATGTTTTTC 23 large TRDJ3 TRDV2 TRDD3
CACDAVREGNTKLIF TGCGCCTGTGACGCAGTGAGGGAGGGAAACACAAAACTCATCTTT 15 . TRDJ1 TRDV2 .
CSFDTVRPTGGFLITDNLIF TGTTCTTTTGACACCGTGCGACCAACTGGGGGGTTCCTAATCACCGATAATCTCATCTTT 20 . TRDJ1 TRDV2 TRDD3